This T cell receptor (beta chain) derives from a study of shared clonotypes between healthy human individuals. The wider study: With ages of 18 to 49, the donors were a couple of women and a few men. General study points: Estimated richness values were generally larger in naive subsets than in memory subsets.

Assay used: immunoSEQ multiplex PCR; TCRdb lists only in-frame clones, some missing. The table records millions of clones, around 96% of them present only once. CDR3 size: 13 residues. Looked up from germline, CDR1 is SNHLY and CDR2 is FYNNEI. V dropped 6 bases and J dropped 8; count of bases not matched to a gene: 6. Of note for this clone: Its specificity is unknown.

CD8 cells regarded as naive lacked CD45RO, were positively chosen for CCR7, and omitted terminally differentiated effector memory CD45RA+ cells. The receptor's source is a man between 18 and 29 years old in good health. Sequenced input: naive CD8+ T cells sorted from blood. The J gene is TRBJ1-4, the V gene TRBV2, with TRBD1 identical over 7 bases. CDR3 residues: CASRGDSGEKLFF. The DNA of the CDR3 is TGTGCCAGCAGGGGGGACAGCGGCGAAAAACTGTTTTTT. Filled out from reference TRBV2 and TRBJ1-4, the complete variable domain reads EPEVTQTPSHQVTQMGQEVILRCVPISNHLYFYWYRQILGQKVEFLVSFYNNEISEKSEIFDDQFSVERPDGSNFTLKIRSTKLEDSAMYFCASRGDSGEKLFFGSGTQLSVL.